This T cell receptor beta chain was recorded in a study of blood T cell repertoires in COVID-19. Across the whole study: Donors in the United States, Italy and Spain gave samples during acute or convalescent COVID-19. T cells, B-cell-depleted T cells, or PBMCs supplied cDNA or gDNA.

The CDR3 covers 16 residues. Germline V gives CDR1 MDHEN, CDR2 SYDVKM. V shed 4 bases and J 0 bases; nucleotides not matched to a gene: 7. As handled by the study authors: Amplifying reference gene primers gave estimates of nucleated cell counts. Here immunoSEQ multiplex PCR was the method, and the copy in TCRdb shows in-frame clones only, minus some. V and J calls and clone size come straight from that table; D and trimming were deduced from the DNA. The sample has about 44,000 clones, 88% seen once. This TCR derives from a woman aged 40 to 50 with acute or convalescent COVID-19. The rearrangement joins TRBV28 to TRBJ1-2; 8 bases match TRBD1. Material for sequencing was peripheral blood. As DNA, the CDR3 is TGTGCCAGCAGTTACCCACAGGGGGATTCTAACTATGGCTACACCTTC. Translation: CASSYPQGDSNYGYTF.